This TCR beta chain appears in the sequencing data of a study of blood T cell repertoires in COVID-19. TCRdb keeps only in-frame clones here, not all; method: immunoSEQ multiplex PCR. The table has 75,000 to 90,000 clones, around four fifths seen once; the top ten hold about a sixth. A single count supports this clone. The germline V gene encodes CDR1 MNHEY and CDR2 SMNVEV (reference sequence). This CDR3 spans 13 amino acids. V lost 5 bases and J 0 bases, leaving 7 bases between the germline ends. The origin of this receptor is a man at least 80 years old with active or convalescent COVID-19. Input material: peripheral blood. This sequence joins TRBV27 and TRBJ1-1; D not certain. The CDR3 region is CASSKLLNTEAFF. CDR3 nucleotide sequence: TGTGCCAGCAGTAAGCTATTGAACACTGAAGCTTTCTTT.